This T cell receptor (beta chain) was sequenced during a study of T cell responses to AZD1222 COVID-19 vaccine. Sequencing was performed with immunoSEQ multiplex PCR; in TCRdb, only in-frame clones are kept and a portion is missing. The data contain 210,000 or so clones, 90% to 95% of them seen just once; the ten biggest clones take up around 1%. The count of this clone is one. The antigen is not known. Overall study findings and caveats: The donor group comprised mostly white British people and more females; the analysis possibly underestimated clonal diversity. At 160-218 and 743-854, vaccine-associated CD4 TCRs were dominant, and they spanned spike. Just six AZD1222 recipients tested seropositive at baseline.

The CDR3 has 12 amino acids. CDR1 is MDHEN, CDR2 SYDVKM, per germline. V was trimmed by 6 bases and J by 9 bases, leaving 9 bases between them. This specimen consisted of peripheral blood, obtained on day 0 of MenACWY control vaccination. This sequence was found in an adult in good health. This rearrangement joins TRBV28 to TRBJ1-6; maybe TRBD1 (6 bases). CDR3 residues: CASRRQASPLHF. The DNA of the CDR3 is TGTGCCAGCAGACGACAGGCTTCACCCCTCCACTTT.